The present entry profiles one TCR beta chain with its context. This clonotype has just a few counts. Its specific antigen is unknown. Per-base qualities were not stored, and no clone one base away is much larger. Library method: 5' RACE. The reads were generated on a NextSeq 500. Unique molecular identifiers were attached to individual cDNA molecules in the TCR library protocol so that sequencing error and PCR bias could be corrected. Both TCR alpha and beta chains were sequenced, and tight co-correlation was observed between alpha and beta sequence abundances in each sample. Concerning the study's data processing: V gene, J gene and CDR3 annotation of TCR sequences was performed with Decombinator V4. TCRs were defined as expanded if a significant change between any two time points was detected under a Poisson model with p below 0.0001. TCR abundances were normalised to the total number of TCRs sequenced per sample and expressed as counts per million. VDJdb, accessed 1 November 2021, was searched for CMV, EBV and SARS-CoV-2 annotated TCRs, with TCRs annotated for multiple antigens excluded. The public reads were reprocessed in TCRdb via fastp at Q25 and MiXCR, keeping in-frame beta chains. Each entry merges the rows of one CDR3 protein and shows their most common DNA and genes. The V and J calls reflect TCRdb's pipeline rather than the authors' work. Present in this sample are about 60,000 distinct CDR3 sequences, around 13% of which were seen just once. The top ten clones comprise roughly 4.2% of the sample.

This was a case-control study nested in a cohort of healthcare workers in London, UK, who had nasopharyngeal swab PCR tests and blood samples taken every week. Healthcare workers were recruited during the week of the UK lockdown, between 23 and 31 March 2020, and followed weekly for up to 16 weeks. This sample is part of a study of early T cells in non-severe SARS-CoV-2 infection (dated by TCRdb to 2020 to 2023). A note on the overall study: TCR sequencing used bulk RNA from unsorted whole blood, so alpha and beta chains could not be paired.

What the authors observed across the whole study: Matching against VDJdb was skewed toward anti-spike CD8 responses, likely underestimated virus-specific expansions, and missed private and CD4 specificities.

The origin of this receptor is an adult who was a healthcare worker with PCR-confirmed SARS-CoV-2 infection or an uninfected control (not recorded which). Sequencing was done on a sample of whole blood.

The DNA sequence is TGTGCCAGCAGCTCAGGGGTCCAGGACGAGCAGTACTTC. This is translated as CASSSGVQDEQYF. The chain is encoded by TRBV7-6 joined to TRBJ2-7, with TRBD1 perhaps the D gene, on 6 matching bases. The CDR1 and CDR2 encoded by the germline V gene are SGHVS and FNYEAQ. V loses 4 bases of germline sequence and J loses 5 bases, and the interval between the two ends is 12 bases. The CDR3 numbers 13 residues from cysteine through phenylalanine. The retained sequence is limited to the CDR3, 39 bases, with the frame set at the first base.